Each of the 2 T cell receptor beta chains below was sequenced from the same sample in a study of CXCR3-negative and CXCR3-positive naive CD8 T cells. Preparation of TRB cDNA libraries relied on 5' RACE carrying UMI labels. TCRdb re-called the 5' RACE reads and catalogs CDR3 proteins one per entry, DNA excluded. This listing includes 3,000 or so distinct CDR3 sequences. Source material: naive CXCR3- CD8+ T cells from blood. Subset given: CD45RO-CCR7+CD27+CD95- naive CD8+ T cells lacking CXCR3 (TNR3-). The receptors stem from a human donor in good health. Some clones in this sample may be carry-over from other donors' samples.

The chain combines TRBV27 with TRBJ2-5; TCRdb's D gene call, TRBD1, goes unchecked for lack of DNA. The CDR3 is 15 amino acids. The germline gives CDR1 MNHEY, CDR2 SMNVEV (reference sequence). This chain's CDR3 is CASSPGTPPGETQYF.

The chain uses TRBV2 and TRBJ2-2; with no DNA, the TCRdb D assignment of TRBD1 cannot be verified. The germline CDR1 and CDR2 sequences are SNHLY and FYNNEI. CDR3 length: 13 amino acids. The CDR3 protein is CASMDKNTGQLFF.